These T cell receptor beta chains were read from a single sample in a study of T-cell memory formation after mild COVID-19. TCRdb reprocessed the 5' RACE reads with MiXCR, giving one entry per CDR3 protein. The table includes 400,000 or so distinct CDR3 sequences, approximately 21% detected once. The sequenced sample was PBMCs or a T cell subset sorted from them (not recorded which). The receptors originated from an adult woman who had mild COVID-19 (a few samples of this study predate the infection). Cell type and time point are not known. Both conserved end residues are part of each CDR3. D genes are given only for firm matches. For some rows the clone size is stated as once, few or many, or as a class when expanded; others skip it.

J: TRBJ1-5
size: -
D: -
V: TRBV7-2
DNA: TGTGCCAGCAGCTTAGCTAGGAATCAGCCCCAGCATTTT
CDR3: CASSLARNQPQHF

J: TRBJ2-1
size: -
D: TRBD2
V: TRBV12-3/TRBV12-4
DNA: TGTGCCAGCAGTCCCAGCGGGAGGGGGGGCTGGGGCAATGAGCAGTTCTTC
CDR3: CASSPSGRGGWGNEQFF

J: TRBJ2-2
size: few
D: -
V: TRBV12-3/TRBV12-4
DNA: TGTGCCAGCAGCGGGGGTGTGTACACCGGGGAGCTGTTTTTT
CDR3: CASSGGVYTGELFF

J: TRBJ2-7
size: -
D: TRBD2
V: TRBV5-1
DNA: TGCGCCAGCAATGCCGGGACTAGCGGGGGGGTTTGGGAGCAGTACTTC
CDR3: CASNAGTSGGVWEQYF

J: TRBJ2-7
size: -
D: -
V: TRBV6-2/TRBV6-3
DNA: TGTGCCAGCGGAGGAGGGGTATACGAGCAGTACTTC
CDR3: CASGGGVYEQYF

J: TRBJ2-1
size: -
D: TRBD2
V: TRBV7-6
DNA: TGTGCCAGCAGCGCTTCGGGACTAGAGGTTCAGTTCTTC
CDR3: CASSASGLEVQFF

J: TRBJ2-1
size: few
D: -
V: TRBV18
DNA: TGTGCCAGCTCCGGGCCCGGTGGGAATGAGCAGTTCTTC
CDR3: CASSGPGGNEQFF

J: TRBJ2-3
size: few
D: -
V: TRBV6-2/TRBV6-3
DNA: TGTGCCAGCAGTTACTCGAGTTCCAGATTTATGGATACGCAGTATTTT
CDR3: CASSYSSSRFMDTQYF

J: TRBJ2-5
size: few
D: -
V: TRBV7-2
DNA: TGTGCCAGCAGCCACCCTAGCGGAGGGGGGGAAGAGACCCAGTACTTC
CDR3: CASSHPSGGGEETQYF

J: TRBJ1-4
size: -
D: -
V: TRBV6-5
DNA: TGTGCCAGCAGTTACTCTGGCGAAGGGGGTGAAAAACTGTTTTTT
CDR3: CASSYSGEGGEKLFF

J: TRBJ2-1
size: many
D: -
V: TRBV4-3
DNA: TGCGCCAGCAGCCAAGGACTCTCATATGAGCAGTTCTTC
CDR3: CASSQGLSYEQFF

J: TRBJ2-7
size: -
D: TRBD2
V: TRBV13
DNA: TGTGCCAGCAGTTACCGCCGGGTAGCGGGAGTATCACCCTACGAGCAGTACTTC
CDR3: CASSYRRVAGVSPYEQYF

J: TRBJ1-5
size: -
D: -
V: TRBV19
DNA: TGTGCCAGTGGGTGGACAGCTCAGCCCCAGCATTTT
CDR3: CASGWTAQPQHF

J: TRBJ1-1
size: -
D: -
V: TRBV6-2/TRBV6-3
DNA: TGTGCCAGCAGTACTACCTCGCCTTCGATCGAGGCTTTCTTT
CDR3: CASSTTSPSIEAFF

J: TRBJ2-7
size: -
D: -
V: TRBV5-1
DNA: TGCGCCAGCAGCCTTACATCCCTCTACGAGCAGTACTTC
CDR3: CASSLTSLYEQYF

J: TRBJ2-2
size: -
D: TRBD2
V: TRBV6-1
DNA: TGTGCCAGCAGTGGACCGGGAGGCGTTCTCACCGGGGAGCTGTTTTTT
CDR3: CASSGPGGVLTGELFF

J: TRBJ2-4
size: -
D: -
V: TRBV7-8
DNA: TGTGCCAGCAGCTTAGGAATCCCGAACATTCAGTACTTC
CDR3: CASSLGIPNIQYF

J: TRBJ2-5
size: -
D: TRBD2
V: TRBV7-3
DNA: TGTGCCAGCAGCTCCACTAGCGGACCGCGGGAGACCCAGTACTTC
CDR3: CASSSTSGPRETQYF

J: TRBJ2-1
size: -
D: -
V: TRBV9
DNA: TGTGCCAGCAGCGTAGATGTAGTGGATGAGCAGTTCTTC
CDR3: CASSVDVVDEQFF

J: TRBJ2-3
size: few
D: -
V: TRBV7-9
DNA: TGTGCCAGCAGCTTAGTCGGCCCTGACACAGATACGCAGTATTTT
CDR3: CASSLVGPDTDTQYF

J: TRBJ1-1
size: -
D: -
V: TRBV29-1
DNA: TGCAGCGTTGGGTGGGGGGTCCACACTGAAGCTTTCTTT
CDR3: CSVGWGVHTEAFF

J: TRBJ2-2
size: few
D: -
V: TRBV30
DNA: TGTGCCTGGAAGGTACAGGGCGGCGGGGAGCTGTTTTTT
CDR3: CAWKVQGGGELFF

J: TRBJ2-7
size: -
D: -
V: TRBV20-1
DNA: TGCAGTGCTAGAGATCAAGCGGACTCCTACGAGCAGTACTTC
CDR3: CSARDQADSYEQYF

J: TRBJ1-2
size: -
D: TRBD1
V: TRBV24-1
DNA: TGTGCCACCAGTGATCAATCTGGACAGGGATCGAGCTATGGCTACACCTTC
CDR3: CATSDQSGQGSSYGYTF

J: TRBJ2-2
size: -
D: -
V: TRBV7-6
DNA: TGTGCCAGCAGCTTAAACAAAGGGAACACCGGGGAGCTGTTTTTT
CDR3: CASSLNKGNTGELFF

J: TRBJ2-1
size: few
D: -
V: TRBV12-3/TRBV12-4
DNA: TGTGCCAGCAGTTATACGCTCCCCGACTACAATGAGCAGTTCTTC
CDR3: CASSYTLPDYNEQFF

J: TRBJ2-1
size: -
D: -
V: TRBV10-1
DNA: TGCGCCAGCAGCAAACAGGGTCCCCGTGAGCAGTTCTTC
CDR3: CASSKQGPREQFF

J: TRBJ2-7
size: many
D: TRBD2
V: TRBV7-9
DNA: TGTGCCAGCAGCTTAGGGCTCGCTAGCGGGAGTATATACGAGCAGTACTTC
CDR3: CASSLGLASGSIYEQYF

J: TRBJ2-7
size: many
D: TRBD1
V: TRBV12-3/TRBV12-4
DNA: TGTGCCAGCAGTCCTCGGACAGGGTTCGGCGAGCAGTACTTC
CDR3: CASSPRTGFGEQYF

J: TRBJ2-7
size: few
D: -
V: TRBV7-9
DNA: TGTGCCAGCAGCTCCGACGCCTCCTACGAGCAGTACTTC
CDR3: CASSSDASYEQYF

J: TRBJ1-1
size: -
D: TRBD1
V: TRBV24-1
DNA: TGTGCCACCACCGGGGGACAGACGAACACTGAAGCTTTCTTT
CDR3: CATTGGQTNTEAFF

J: TRBJ2-5
size: -
D: -
V: TRBV18
DNA: TGTGCCAGCTCACCACTCTCAGGGATAGAGACCCAGTACTTC
CDR3: CASSPLSGIETQYF

J: TRBJ2-1
size: few
D: TRBD2
V: TRBV29-1
DNA: TGCAGCGTTTCGCGGGGGAATGAGCAGTTCTTC
CDR3: CSVSRGNEQFF

J: TRBJ1-1
size: -
D: -
V: TRBV29-1
DNA: TGCAGCGTGGGGGACCGGGCGGTTGAAGCTTTCTTT
CDR3: CSVGDRAVEAFF

J: TRBJ2-5
size: few
D: TRBD2
V: TRBV30
DNA: TGTGCCTGGAGTGTCCTAGCGGAAGAGACCCAGTACTTC
CDR3: CAWSVLAEETQYF

J: TRBJ1-5
size: -
D: -
V: TRBV20-1
DNA: TGCAGTGCTAGAGACCATAGCAATCAGCCCCAGCATTTT
CDR3: CSARDHSNQPQHF

J: TRBJ2-7
size: once
D: -
V: TRBV15
DNA: TGTGCCACCACCGCGGGACGTGGCGAGCAGTACTTC
CDR3: CATTAGRGEQYF

J: TRBJ2-3
size: -
D: TRBD1
V: TRBV27
DNA: TGTGCCAGCAGTTTCGACAGGGCTACAGATACGCAGTATTTT
CDR3: CASSFDRATDTQYF

J: TRBJ2-7
size: -
D: -
V: TRBV5-6
DNA: TGTGCCAGCAGCTTGTGGGTTGGGGGAGCCTACGAGCAGTACTTC
CDR3: CASSLWVGGAYEQYF

J: TRBJ2-6
size: few
D: TRBD1
V: TRBV12-3/TRBV12-4
DNA: TGTGCCAGCAGACTGACAGGGGCCGGGGCCAACGTCCTGACTTTC
CDR3: CASRLTGAGANVLTF

J: TRBJ2-7
size: -
D: TRBD1
V: TRBV10-3
DNA: TGTGCCATCAGTGGACAGGGGCGATCCTACGAGCAGTACTTC
CDR3: CAISGQGRSYEQYF

J: TRBJ2-7
size: few
D: -
V: TRBV5-6
DNA: TGTGCCAGCAGCTTGGGCGGATCTGACTACGAGCAGTACTTC
CDR3: CASSLGGSDYEQYF

J: TRBJ2-3
size: few
D: TRBD1
V: TRBV7-2
DNA: TGTGCCAGCAGCTTAGAGTCAGGGGGCTTGTTATCTAGCACAGATACGCAGTATTTT
CDR3: CASSLESGGLLSSTDTQYF

J: TRBJ2-7
size: once
D: -
V: TRBV12-3/TRBV12-4
DNA: TGTGCCATCAGTTTGTCTGCTTCCTACGAGCAGTACTTC
CDR3: CAISLSASYEQYF

J: TRBJ2-7
size: few
D: -
V: TRBV4-2
DNA: TGTGCCAGCAGCCGAGGACAAAACATGGGCGAGCAGTACTTC
CDR3: CASSRGQNMGEQYF

J: TRBJ2-5
size: -
D: -
V: TRBV3-1
DNA: TGTGCCAGCAGCCAAGTGGGGGGGCGAGAGACCCAGTACTTC
CDR3: CASSQVGGRETQYF

J: TRBJ1-1
size: few
D: -
V: TRBV30
DNA: TGTGCCTGGAGTGTCCTGTCTCGGACCTCGAACACTGAAGCTTTCTTT
CDR3: CAWSVLSRTSNTEAFF

J: TRBJ1-6
size: few
D: -
V: TRBV19
DNA: TGTGCCAGTAGTGCCGGACAATCCACCCTCCACTTT
CDR3: CASSAGQSTLHF

J: TRBJ2-2
size: -
D: -
V: TRBV24-1
DNA: TGTGCCACCAGTGGTCTGATCACCGGGGAGCTGTTTTTT
CDR3: CATSGLITGELFF

J: TRBJ2-1
size: once
D: -
V: TRBV5-1
DNA: TGCGCCAGCAGCCCCTTTAGCGGCAGCTCCTACAATGAGCAGTTCTTC
CDR3: CASSPFSGSSYNEQFF

J: TRBJ1-2
size: -
D: TRBD1
V: TRBV12-3/TRBV12-4
DNA: TGTGCCAGCAGTTTAAGGACAGGGGGTCGCGGCTACACCTTC
CDR3: CASSLRTGGRGYTF

J: TRBJ1-4
size: few
D: TRBD1
V: TRBV5-1
DNA: TGCGCCAGCAGCCCGGGACAGGGATCCGTCGGTAATGAAAAACTGTTTTTT
CDR3: CASSPGQGSVGNEKLFF

J: TRBJ1-2
size: -
D: -
V: TRBV30
DNA: TGTGCCTGGATGGGCAGGGGATTCTATGGCTACACCTTC
CDR3: CAWMGRGFYGYTF

J: TRBJ1-3
size: few
D: -
V: TRBV12-3/TRBV12-4
DNA: TGTGCCAGCAGTCCCCAGGGGTCGCAGGGGAACACCATATATTTT
CDR3: CASSPQGSQGNTIYF

J: TRBJ2-2
size: few
D: -
V: TRBV7-9
DNA: TGTGCCAGCAGCTTTTCCCCGCAGGGGAACACCGGGGAGCTGTTTTTT
CDR3: CASSFSPQGNTGELFF